A single sample gave rise to the 18 T cell receptor beta chains below, sequenced in a study of blood T cell repertoires in COVID-19. The assay was immunoSEQ multiplex PCR, and TCRdb's table has in-frame clones only and misses some. The table lists about 200,000 clones, approximately 80% of them singletons. Sequenced material: peripheral blood. These receptors originate from a woman older than 75 with COVID-19, enrolled during active disease.

V usage is TRBV15 and J usage is TRBJ1-5, with 7 positions matching TRBD1. This CDR3 comprises 19 residues. The J segment lost 4 bases and the V segment lost 0 bases, leaving 15 bases of the junction unmatched. Germline loops: CDR1 LNHNV, CDR2 YYDKDF (reference sequence). CDR3 in amino acids: CATSRDQGDSSRGNQPQHF. CDR3 nucleotides: TGTGCCACCAGCAGAGATCAGGGGGACAGTTCCCGGGGGAATCAGCCCCAGCATTTT.

The chain is built from TRBV5-1 and TRBJ1-1, with 8 positions matching TRBD1. This CDR3 contains 15 residues. V dropped 0 bases and J dropped 5; count of bases not matched to a gene: 6. The germline V gene has CDR1 SGHRS and CDR2 YFSETQ. Written as DNA, the CDR3 is TGCGCCAGCAGCTTGGAGCAGGGGGCAGGGACTGAAGCTTTCTTT. It translates to CASSLEQGAGTEAFF. The full variable domain, rest sourced from reference TRBV5-1 and TRBJ1-1, is KAGVTQTPRYLIKTRGQQVTLSCSPISGHRSVSWYQQTPGQGLQFLFEYFSETQRNKGNFPGRFSGRQFSNSRSEMNVSTLELGDSALYLCASSLEQGAGTEAFFGQGTRLTVV.

The rearrangement uses TRBV19 and TRBJ1-4; D may be TRBD1 (5 bases). CDR3 length: 11 residues. The germline V gene has CDR1 LNHDA and CDR2 SQIVND (reference sequence). The V end lost 4 bases, the J end lost 8 bases, and 5 bases lay between the germline ends. CDR3 bases: TGTGCCAGTAGTAAGGGGGAAAAACTGTTTTTT. Amino acids: CASSKGEKLFF.

This chain joins TRBV9 and TRBJ2-3; D perhaps matches TRBD2 (6 bases). Trimming shortened V by 6 bases and J by 5 bases, and 16 bases separated the two germline ends. Per germline, CDR1 SGDLS and CDR2 YYNGEE. The length of the CDR3 is 14 residues. CDR3 nucleotides: TGTGCCAGCAACGACGGGGGTAGGGAAGATACGCAGTATTTT. Translated: CASNDGGREDTQYF.

V and J are TRBV2 and TRBJ2-7; D not resolved. The V gene's germline CDR1 is SNHLY and CDR2 FYNNEI. V lost 0 bases to trimming and J lost 5 bases, with 8 bases between them. CDR3 length: 13 amino acids. The CDR3 loop is CASSEALADEQYF. In DNA form, the CDR3 reads TGTGCCAGCAGTGAAGCGCTTGCGGACGAGCAGTACTTC.

The CDR3 loop is CASSPTGVENTEAFF. CDR3 bases: TGTGCCAGCTCACCGACAGGAGTCGAAAACACTGAAGCTTTCTTT. The chain employs TRBV18 and TRBJ1-1; a weak D match, TRBD1 (6 bases). Trimming took off 3 bases at V and 2 bases at J, with 13 bases between the two ends. This CDR3 is 15 amino acids long. CDR1 is KGHSH, CDR2 LQKENI, per germline.

V gene TRBV5-1 combines with J gene TRBJ2-7; 9 bases map to TRBD1. This CDR3 is 12 amino acids long. The germline gives CDR1 SGHRS, CDR2 YFSETQ. V dropped 9 bases and J dropped 6; count of bases not matched to a gene: 7. Here the CDR3 DNA reads TGCGCCACCGGGACAGGGATGGGCGAGCAGTACTTC. Translating gives CATGTGMGEQYF.

This clone showed up just once. The genes are TRBV5-1 and TRBJ1-2, with D unresolved. The CDR3 consists of 15 residues. Trimming left V 4 bases short and J 1 base short, with 14 bases between. CDR1 is SGHRS, CDR2 YFSETQ, per germline. The CDR3 loop is CASSLGSGDNYGYTF. In DNA, the CDR3 is TGCGCCAGCAGCCTCGGTTCCGGGGATAACTATGGCTACACCTTC.

The genes are TRBV6-5 and TRBJ2-7, with D perhaps matching TRBD2 (5 bases). The V gene lost 5 bases and the J gene lost 6 bases, with 17 bases spanning the gap. CDR1 and CDR2 from the germline V gene are MNHEY and SVGAGI. This CDR3 has 14 amino acids. CDR3 sequence: CASSPTWTGSEQYF. CDR3 nucleotides: TGTGCCAGCAGTCCTACTTGGACGGGATCCGAGCAGTACTTC.

The V and J genes are TRBV24-1 and TRBJ2-3, with 10 bases aligning to TRBD2. The V and J ends lost 3 bases and 5 bases, in that order; junction bases with no gene match: 7. The germline CDR1 and CDR2 sequences are KGHDR and SFDVKD. The CDR3 sequence is 16 residues long. CDR3 region: CATSDASGGAGDTQYF. The CDR3 DNA follows: TGTGCCACCAGTGATGCAAGCGGGGGGGCGGGAGATACGCAGTATTTT.

The rearrangement uses TRBV12-5 and TRBJ1-5; TRBD1 matches at 8 bases. This CDR3 region has 12 residues. Germline values: CDR1 LGHNT, CDR2 FRNRAP. J lost 10 bases, V lost 6 bases, and 5 bases had no gene match. The CDR3 region has the DNA TGTGCTAGTGGACTACAGGGGGGACCCCAGCATTTT. Its protein product is CASGLQGGPQHF.

This chain joins TRBV10-3 and TRBJ1-5, with a tentative D call TRBD1 (6 bases). V lost 4 bases and J 5 bases, leaving 24 bases between the germline ends. The CDR3 loop spans 18 amino acids. Germline CDR1 ENHRY, CDR2 SYGVKD. CDR3 region: CAISGAAGVLDGDQPQHF. CDR3 sequence (DNA): TGTGCCATCAGTGGGGCCGCAGGGGTACTTGATGGGGATCAGCCCCAGCATTTT.

This chain connects TRBV19 to TRBJ2-1, with a tentative D call TRBD1 (6 bases). This CDR3 has 15 residues. Looked up from germline, CDR1 is LNHDA and CDR2 is SQIVND (reference sequence). V was clipped by 7 bases and J by 0 bases, with 13 bases between them. CDR3 nucleotide sequence: TGTGCCAGTACCCCTCGACAGGTCTCCTACAATGAGCAGTTCTTC. Protein product: CASTPRQVSYNEQFF.

This rearrangement joins TRBV9 to TRBJ2-5; 14 bases are shared with TRBD2. CDR3 length: 17 residues. The germline CDR1 and CDR2 sequences are SGDLS and YYNGEE. The J segment lost 5 bases and the V segment lost 1 base, leaving 7 bases of the junction unmatched. The CDR3 loop reads CASSVSPGLAGAETQYF. In nucleotides, the CDR3 is TGTGCCAGCAGCGTATCCCCGGGACTAGCGGGGGCGGAGACCCAGTACTTC.

This clone was recorded at least ten times. The gene calls are TRBV7-8 and TRBJ1-5; D unclear. CDR1 SGHVS and CDR2 FQNEAQ come from the germline V gene. V was clipped by 0 bases and J by 0 bases, with 6 bases between them. CDR3 length equals 15 residues. This chain's CDR3 is CASSLASSSNQPQHF. The CDR3 bases are TGTGCCAGCAGCTTAGCTAGTTCTAGCAATCAGCCCCAGCATTTT.

The chain recombines TRBV5-1 with TRBJ1-4; D is uncertain. Germline V gene sequence: CDR1 SGHRS, CDR2 YFSETQ. CDR3 length: 15 amino acids. V was clipped by 1 base and J by 6 bases, with 13 bases between them. The CDR3 coding sequence is TGCGCCAGCAGCTTGTTAGGTGGAGGCGATGAAAAACTGTTTTTT. Translation: CASSLLGGGDEKLFF.

This chain uses TRBV24-1 with TRBJ2-3; TRBD1 agrees at 8 bases. V gave up 4 bases and J gave up 5 bases; unmatched junction bases: 7. The CDR3 extends over 15 amino acids. The germline gives CDR1 KGHDR, CDR2 SFDVKD. CDR3 residues: CATSDSGGVGDTQYF. The CDR3 coding sequence is TGTGCCACCAGTGACTCAGGGGGCGTTGGAGATACGCAGTATTTT.

This rearrangement joins TRBV6-5 to TRBJ2-7, with 8 bases identical to TRBD1. The V gene end was trimmed by 2 bases and the J gene end by 4 bases; junction bases not matched to a gene: 4. The CDR3 has 14 residues. The germline V gene encodes CDR1 MNHEY and CDR2 SVGAGI. CDR3 DNA sequence: TGTGCCAGCAGTTACACGGACAGGGATTACGAGCAGTACTTC. Translated: CASSYTDRDYEQYF.